This T cell receptor (beta chain) was sequenced in a study of T cells in Graves' hyperthyroidism and ophthalmopathy. General study results and limits: Blood also held most thyroid clonotypes expanded beyond 0.001. Ophthalmopathy and stable hyperthyroidism were separated by a 13 V-J model. The model foresaw ophthalmopathy a median around 6.4 months prior to onset.

The investigators amplified TCR beta CDR3 regions from RNA transcripts. HTBI primers drove first-round RT-PCR of the TCR CDR3. MiXCR, applied by TCRdb to the multiplex PCR reads, yields one record per CDR3 protein. The sample holds 300,000 to 400,000 distinct CDR3 sequences, roughly 18% seen once. In this sample, this clonotype turned up many times. Its antigen is as yet unknown. V lost 5 bases and J lost 4, with 6 bases in between. Germline loops: CDR1 LNHDA, CDR2 SQIVND (reference sequence). The CDR3 length is 12 residues. Inclusion characteristics of ophthalmopathy patients comprised a Clinical Activity Score of at least 3, a NOSPECS grade of at least 4, and duration under 3 months.

The rearrangement uses TRBV19 and TRBJ1-5; D gene ambiguous. The sample consisted of blood. This clonotype was sampled from a man between 18 and 35 years old with Graves' ophthalmopathy. DNA for the CDR3: TGTGCCAGTAGTCGGCCGAATCAGCCCCAGCATTTT. It encodes CASSRPNQPQHF.